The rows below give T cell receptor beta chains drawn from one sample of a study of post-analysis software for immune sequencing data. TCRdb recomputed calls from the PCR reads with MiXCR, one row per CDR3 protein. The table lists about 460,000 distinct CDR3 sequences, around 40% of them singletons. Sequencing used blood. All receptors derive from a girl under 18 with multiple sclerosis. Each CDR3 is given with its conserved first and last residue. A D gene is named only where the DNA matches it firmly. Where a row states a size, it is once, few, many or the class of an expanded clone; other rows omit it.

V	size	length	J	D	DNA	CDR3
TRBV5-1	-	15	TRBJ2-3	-	TGCGCCAGCAGGATCAGGGCAGGGCTGGCAGATACGCAGTATTTT	CASRIRAGLADTQYF
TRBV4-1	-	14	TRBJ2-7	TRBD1	TGCGCCAGCAGCCAAGGGGACAGAGCCTACGAGCAGTACTTC	CASSQGDRAYEQYF
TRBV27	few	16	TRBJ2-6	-	TGTGCCAGCAGGGCCACAGGGTTCTTGGGGGCCAACGTCCTGACTTTC	CASRATGFLGANVLTF
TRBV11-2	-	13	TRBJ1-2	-	TGTGCCAGCAGCTCGGGTCCAGACTATGGCTACACCTTC	CASSSGPDYGYTF
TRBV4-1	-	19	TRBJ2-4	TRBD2	TGCGCCAGCAGCCACGGGACTAGCGGAGTAAACATAGCCAAAAACATTCAGTACTTC	CASSHGTSGVNIAKNIQYF
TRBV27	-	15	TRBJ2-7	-	TGTGCCAGCACCCCGGGTGCGGCGGGATACTACGAGCAGTACTTC	CASTPGAAGYYEQYF
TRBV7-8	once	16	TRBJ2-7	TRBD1	TGTGCCAGCAGCCCGGGACAGGGGAACTTGGAAGACGAGCAGTACTTC	CASSPGQGNLEDEQYF
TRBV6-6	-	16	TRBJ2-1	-	TGTGCCAGCAGCCCCTTTCGGGGCGATCTGGGGAATGAGCAGTTCTTC	CASSPFRGDLGNEQFF
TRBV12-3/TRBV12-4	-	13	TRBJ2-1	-	TGTGCCAGCAGCCCCATTGGGGCCCATGAGCAGTTCTTC	CASSPIGAHEQFF
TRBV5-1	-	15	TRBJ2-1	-	TGCGCCAGCAGCCCGGCCAGGGGATCCTACAATGAGCAGTTCTTC	CASSPARGSYNEQFF
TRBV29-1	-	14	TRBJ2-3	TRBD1	TGCAGCGTTGAATACAGGGGCGATATCGATACGCAGTATTTT	CSVEYRGDIDTQYF
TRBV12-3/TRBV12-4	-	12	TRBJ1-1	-	TGTGCCAGCACCGATGGGTTCGCTGAAGCTTTCTTT	CASTDGFAEAFF
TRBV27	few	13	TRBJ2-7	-	TGTGCCAGCAGTTTAGCCCCGAACTACGAGCAGTACTTC	CASSLAPNYEQYF
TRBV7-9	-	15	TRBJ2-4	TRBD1	TGTGCCAGCAGCTTAGCCCAGGGGGCGAGAAACGTTCAGTACTTC	CASSLAQGARNVQYF
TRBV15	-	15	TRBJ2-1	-	TGTGCCACCAGCAGAGATAGGATAGGGGCTAGGGAGCAGTTCTTC	CATSRDRIGAREQFF
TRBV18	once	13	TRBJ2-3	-	TGTGCCAGCTCACCGGGGGCGGCAGATACGCAGTATTTT	CASSPGAADTQYF
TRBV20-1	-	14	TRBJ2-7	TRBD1	TGCAGTGCGGGAGGGACAGGGGAGGGGGGCGAGCAGTACTTC	CSAGGTGEGGEQYF